This is a list of T cell receptor beta chains from one sample in a study of blood T cell repertoires in COVID-19. Profiled with immunoSEQ multiplex PCR; TCRdb holds only in-frame clones, not every one. The sample carries about 59,000 clones, roughly 85% recorded once. The specimen sequenced was peripheral blood. The receptor set was obtained from a man aged 55 to 70 with acute or convalescent COVID-19. Each CDR3 is given with its conserved first and last residue. A D gene is named only where the DNA matches it firmly. Only some rows state a clone size, as once, few, many or a class for expanded clones.

>once|TRBJ2-1|TRBD2|TRBV2
TGTGCCAGCAGTATAGCGGGAGTAGCACGTGAGCAGTTCTTC
CASSIAGVAREQFF
>-|TRBJ1-1|-|TRBV6-5
TGTGCCAGCAGTTACAAGGGGCAGAACACTGAAGCTTTCTTT
CASSYKGQNTEAFF
>-|TRBJ2-6|TRBD1|TRBV27
TGTGCCAGCAGTCGTAAGGGACAGTCTATCTACTCTGGGGCCAACGTCCTGACTTTC
CASSRKGQSIYSGANVLTF
>-|TRBJ1-1|TRBD1|TRBV28
TGTGCCAGCAGCAACAGGGGAAGTACCACTGAAGCTTTCTTT
CASSNRGSTTEAFF
>-|TRBJ1-5|TRBD1|TRBV7-2
TGTGCCAGCAGCTTAACGGGACAGAAGCATTTT
CASSLTGQKHF
>-|TRBJ1-6|TRBD1|TRBV29-1
TGCAGCGTTAGGGACAGGGTGGAGGATTCACCCCTCCACTTT
CSVRDRVEDSPLHF
>-|TRBJ2-3|TRBD2|TRBV28
TGTGCCAGCAGTACTACCAGCGCGGGAGCTCCAGATACGCAGTATTTT
CASSTTSAGAPDTQYF
>-|TRBJ2-7|-|TRBV12-3/TRBV12-4
TGTGCCAGCAGTTTCGGCAGGATCTACGAGCAGTACTTC
CASSFGRIYEQYF
>few|TRBJ1-1|-|TRBV30
TGTGCCTGGAGTCGGTATACTGAAGCTTTCTTT
CAWSRYTEAFF
>-|TRBJ1-3|-|TRBV7-9
TGTGCCAGCAGCCCGGGACACTCTGGAAACACCATATATTTT
CASSPGHSGNTIYF
>-|TRBJ2-1|TRBD1|TRBV19
TGTGCCAGTAGTATCGACAGGGCAGAAGGTTCCTACAATGAGCAGTTCTTC
CASSIDRAEGSYNEQFF
>-|TRBJ1-1|-|TRBV4-2
TGTGCCAGCAGCCAAGATAGTAGCAGGGTTCAGATCGAGGCTTTCTTT
CASSQDSSRVQIEAFF